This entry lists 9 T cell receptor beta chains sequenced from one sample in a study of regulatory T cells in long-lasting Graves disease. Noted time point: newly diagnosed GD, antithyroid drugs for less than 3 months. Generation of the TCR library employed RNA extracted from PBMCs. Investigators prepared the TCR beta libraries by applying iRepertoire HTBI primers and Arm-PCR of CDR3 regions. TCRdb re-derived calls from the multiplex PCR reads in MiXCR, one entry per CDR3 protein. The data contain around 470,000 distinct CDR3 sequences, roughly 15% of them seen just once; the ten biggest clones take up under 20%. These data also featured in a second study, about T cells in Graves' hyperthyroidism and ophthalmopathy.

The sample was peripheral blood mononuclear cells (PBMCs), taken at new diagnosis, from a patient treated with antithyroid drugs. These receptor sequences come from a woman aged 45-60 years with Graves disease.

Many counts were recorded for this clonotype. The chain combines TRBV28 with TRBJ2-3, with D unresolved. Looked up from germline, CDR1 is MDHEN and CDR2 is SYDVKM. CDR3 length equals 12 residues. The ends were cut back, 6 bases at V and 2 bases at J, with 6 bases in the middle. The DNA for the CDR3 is TGTGCCAGCAGCACCAACACAGATACGCAGTATTTT. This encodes CASSTNTDTQYF.

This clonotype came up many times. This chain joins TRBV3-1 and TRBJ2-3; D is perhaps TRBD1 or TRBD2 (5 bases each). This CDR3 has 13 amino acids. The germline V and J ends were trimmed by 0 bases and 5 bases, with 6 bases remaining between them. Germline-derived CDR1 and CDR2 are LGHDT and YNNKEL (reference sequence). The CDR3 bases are TGTGCCAGCAGCCAAGATGGGGGAGATACGCAGTATTTT. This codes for CASSQDGGDTQYF.

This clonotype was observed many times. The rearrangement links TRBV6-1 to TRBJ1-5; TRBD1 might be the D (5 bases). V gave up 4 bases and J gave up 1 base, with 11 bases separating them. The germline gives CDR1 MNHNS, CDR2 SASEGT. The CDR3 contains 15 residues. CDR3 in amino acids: CASSAMGTSNQPQHF. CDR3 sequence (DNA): TGTGCCAGCAGTGCGATGGGGACCAGCAATCAGCCCCAGCATTTT.

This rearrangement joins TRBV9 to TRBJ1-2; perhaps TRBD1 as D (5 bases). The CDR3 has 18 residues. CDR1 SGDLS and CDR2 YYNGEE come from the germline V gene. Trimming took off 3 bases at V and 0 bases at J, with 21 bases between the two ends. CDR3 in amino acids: CASSAGPIGTVTNYGYTF. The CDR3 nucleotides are TGTGCCAGCAGCGCGGGCCCTATCGGGACGGTGACTAACTATGGCTACACCTTC.

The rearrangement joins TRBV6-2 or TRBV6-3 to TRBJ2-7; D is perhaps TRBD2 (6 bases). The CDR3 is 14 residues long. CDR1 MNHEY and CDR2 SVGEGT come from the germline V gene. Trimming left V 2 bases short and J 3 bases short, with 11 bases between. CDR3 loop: CASSYGGNLYEQYF. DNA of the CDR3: TGTGCCAGCAGTTACGGCGGGAACCTCTACGAGCAGTACTTC.

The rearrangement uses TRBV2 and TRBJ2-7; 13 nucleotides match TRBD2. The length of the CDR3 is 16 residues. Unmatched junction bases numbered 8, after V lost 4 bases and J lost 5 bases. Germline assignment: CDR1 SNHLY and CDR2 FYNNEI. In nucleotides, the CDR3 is TGTGCCAGCAGTGGGTGGACTAGCGGGAGACTCAACGAGCAGTACTTC. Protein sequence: CASSGWTSGRLNEQYF.

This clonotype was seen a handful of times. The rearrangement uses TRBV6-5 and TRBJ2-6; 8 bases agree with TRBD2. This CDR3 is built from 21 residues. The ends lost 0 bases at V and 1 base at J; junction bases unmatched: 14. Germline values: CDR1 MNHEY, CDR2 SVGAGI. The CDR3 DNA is TGTGCCAGCAGTTACTCGGATGCGGGGGGTGGGGCACTGTCTGGGGCCAACGTCCTGACTTTC. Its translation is CASSYSDAGGGALSGANVLTF.

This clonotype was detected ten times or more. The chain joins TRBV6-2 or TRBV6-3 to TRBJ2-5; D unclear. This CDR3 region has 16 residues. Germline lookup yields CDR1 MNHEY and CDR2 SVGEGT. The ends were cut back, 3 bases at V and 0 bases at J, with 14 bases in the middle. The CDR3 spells CASSYNYQMYQETQYF. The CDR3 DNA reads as TGTGCCAGCAGTTATAATTACCAGATGTACCAAGAGACCCAGTACTTC.

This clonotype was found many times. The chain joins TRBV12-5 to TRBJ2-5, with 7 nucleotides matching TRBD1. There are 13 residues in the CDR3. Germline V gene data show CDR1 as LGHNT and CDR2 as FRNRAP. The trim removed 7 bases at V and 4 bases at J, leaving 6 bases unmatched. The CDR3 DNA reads TGTGCTAGTGCCCGGGACAGCGGAGAGACCCAGTACTTC. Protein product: CASARDSGETQYF.